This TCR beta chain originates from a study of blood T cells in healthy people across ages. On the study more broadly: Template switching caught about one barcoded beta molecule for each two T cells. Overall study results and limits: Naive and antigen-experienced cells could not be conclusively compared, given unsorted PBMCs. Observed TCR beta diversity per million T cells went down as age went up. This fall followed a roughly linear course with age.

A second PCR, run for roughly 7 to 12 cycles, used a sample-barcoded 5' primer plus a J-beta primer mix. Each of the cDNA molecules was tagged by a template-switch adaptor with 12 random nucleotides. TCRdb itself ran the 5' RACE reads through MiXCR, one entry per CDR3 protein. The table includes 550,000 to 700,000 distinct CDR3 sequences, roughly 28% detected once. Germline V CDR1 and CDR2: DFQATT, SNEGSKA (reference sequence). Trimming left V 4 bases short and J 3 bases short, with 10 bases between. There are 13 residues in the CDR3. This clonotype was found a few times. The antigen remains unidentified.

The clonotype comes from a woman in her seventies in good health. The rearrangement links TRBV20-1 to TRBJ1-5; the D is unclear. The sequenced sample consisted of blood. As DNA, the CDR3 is TGCAGTGCTATTCGGGCGCACAATCAGCCCCAGCATTTT. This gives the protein CSAIRAHNQPQHF.